One TCR beta chain is described in this entry. Its antigen is as yet unknown. CDR1 and CDR2 (germline): SGHTS, YDEGEE. Trimming removed 0 bases from V and 2 bases from J, with 8 bases in between. This CDR3 comprises 14 residues. Donors were healthy HIV-negative adults without recently reported acute infections or vaccinations. Repertoires were generated with immunoSEQ multiplex PCR, while TCRdb's copy carries only in-frame clones and drops some. The profile covers about 1 million clones, with around 74% appearing a single time and approximately 1.5% taken by the ten largest. This entry is derived from a study of shared clonotypes between healthy human individuals. Study-level information: A donor's plate count was three for CD4 naive and three for CD4 memory; CD8 naive had two and CD8 memory one. Findings and limits, study-wide: What naive subsets generally showed was a larger estimated richness than memory subsets showed. It was the non-shared clonotypes that had lower generation probabilities than clonotypes shared by all four donors.

This TCR derives from a man between 18 and 29 years old in good health. The chain is built from TRBV5-8 and TRBJ1-2; D is undetermined. Sequencing was done on a sample of memory CD4+ T cells sorted from blood. This sample's subset: CD45RA-negative fraction. The CDR3 nucleotides are TGTGCCAGCAGCTTGGGGACGGTGAACTATGGCTACACCTTC. Translating gives CASSLGTVNYGYTF.